These 27 T cell receptor beta chains originate from one sample sequenced in a study of spatial heterogeneity in lung cancer. The antigens of these receptors remain unknown. Time point given: sample taken at primary tumor resection. Broader study findings: For expanded intratumoral alpha and beta TCRs, counts tracked tumor mutation counts.

MiXCR, applied by TCRdb to the 5' RACE reads, yields one record per CDR3 protein. The data hold around 8,000 distinct CDR3 sequences, with under 10% observed a single time. Specimen: lung tumor tissue, collected at surgery. The receptors were sampled from a male donor with early-stage non-small cell lung cancer.

This clonotype is medium-sized within its sample. This beta chain is an unintended read in a library built for alpha chains; its size means little. This sequence joins TRBV20-1 and TRBJ2-5, with a possible D match to TRBD2 (6 bases). The germline gives CDR1 DFQATT, CDR2 SNEGSKA (reference sequence). V gave up 6 bases and J gave up 7 bases, with 12 bases separating them. The CDR3 spans 11 residues. CDR3 nucleotide sequence: TGCAGTGCCCGGGGGAGTCGGACCCAGTACTTC. As protein: CSARGSRTQYF.

There are many counts of this clonotype. In a library made to pick up alpha chains, this beta chain is a stray read with a size that means little. The chain has TRBV6-1 and TRBJ2-3, with D unresolved. The CDR3 covers 13 residues. Trimming left V 2 bases short and J 9 bases short, with 12 bases between. Per germline, CDR1 MNHNS and CDR2 SASEGT. CDR3 residues: CASSELWGGTQYF. The CDR3 DNA reads TGTGCCAGCAGTGAATTGTGGGGTGGAACGCAGTATTTT.

This clonotype ranks as medium-sized. This beta chain came through as a stray read in a library set up for alpha chains, and its size says little. The chain links TRBV6-2 or TRBV6-3 to TRBJ1-1, with 8 bases matching TRBD1. Germline loops: CDR1 MNHEY, CDR2 SVGEGT. Trimming removed 6 bases from V and 6 bases from J; junction bases left unmatched: 6. CDR3 size: 13 residues. CDR3 bases: TGTGCCAGCAGCTGGACAGGGAGCGCTGAAGCTTTCTTT. Translated, it gives CASSWTGSAEAFF.

This clonotype was recorded many times. Since it is a stray read in a library aimed at alpha chains, this beta chain has a size that is not meaningful. The gene calls are TRBV7-2 and TRBJ2-7, with TRBD2 matching over 12 bases. The CDR3 spans 15 residues. The J segment lost 5 bases and the V segment lost 4 bases, leaving 6 bases of the junction unmatched. Germline assignment: CDR1 SGHTA and CDR2 FQGNSA. The CDR3 loop is CASSSTSGRVHEQYF. In DNA form, the CDR3 reads TGTGCCAGCAGCTCGACTAGCGGGAGAGTCCACGAGCAGTACTTC. Drawing the rest from reference TRBV7-2 and TRBJ2-7, the complete variable domain is GAGVSQSPSNKVTEKGKDVELRCDPISGHTALYWYRQSLGQGLEFLIYFQGNSAPDKSGLPSDRFSAERTGGSVSTLTIQRTQQEDSAVYLCASSSTSGRVHEQYFGPGTRLTVT.

This clonotype was detected ten times or more. This beta chain represents an off-target read in a library built for alpha chains; its size is of limited meaning. The chain joins TRBV6-2 or TRBV6-3 to TRBJ2-4; TRBD2 agrees at 8 bases. This CDR3 has 16 residues. Trimming at V came to 2 bases and at J to 3 bases, leaving 6 bases not matched to a gene. Germline values: CDR1 MNHEY, CDR2 SVGEGT. The CDR3 here is CASSYESGGYKNIQYF. In DNA form, the CDR3 reads TGTGCCAGCAGTTACGAGAGCGGGGGCTACAAAAACATTCAGTACTTC.

This clonotype ranks as medium-sized (0.01 to 0.1%). Little can be read into the size of this beta chain, an off-target read in a library designed for alpha chains. The CDR3 region is CSARRGGLIYEQYF. CDR3 in DNA: TGCAGTGCTAGGAGGGGGGGTTTGATCTACGAGCAGTACTTC. The chain uses TRBV20-1 and TRBJ2-7, with a tentative D call TRBD2 (7 bases). V lost 3 bases, J lost 3 bases, and 15 bases lay in between. This CDR3 region has 14 residues. Germline loops: CDR1 DFQATT, CDR2 SNEGSKA (reference sequence).

This clonotype was seen at least ten times. With the library built for alpha chains, this beta chain is off target and its frequency is not meaningful. The CDR3 reads CASSPGQEDGYTF. In nucleotides, the CDR3 is TGTGCCAGCTCACCCGGACAGGAGGATGGCTACACCTTC. The rearrangement uses TRBV18 and TRBJ1-2; TRBD1 matches 7 bases. Germline V gene sequence: CDR1 KGHSH, CDR2 LQKENI. Unmatched junction bases numbered 4, after V lost 3 bases and J lost 6 bases. The CDR3 covers 13 residues.

The sample holds many counts of this clonotype. The size of this beta chain means little, since it is a stray read in a library made for alpha chains. CDR3 residues: CASSRLANQPQHF. The DNA of the CDR3 is TGTGCCAGCAGCCGACTGGCCAATCAGCCCCAGCATTTT. The chain uses TRBV7-6 and TRBJ1-5; no reliable D call. This CDR3 spans 13 amino acids. In germline, CDR1 is SGHVS, CDR2 FNYEAQ. V lost 5 bases and J lost 3, with 8 bases in between. Complete variable domain (other parts from reference TRBV7-6 and TRBJ1-5): GAGVSQSPRYKVTKRGQDVALRCDPISGHVSLYWYRQALGQGPEFLTYFNYEAQQDKSGLPNDRFSAERPEGSISTLTIQRTEQRDSAMYRCASSRLANQPQHFGDGTRLSIL.

This clonotype is labeled medium-sized. Little can be read into the size of this beta chain, an off-target read in a library designed for alpha chains. This chain uses TRBV7-6 with TRBJ2-7, with D unclear. Trimming left V 2 bases short and J 3 bases short, with 14 bases between. Germline CDR1 is SGHVS and CDR2 is FNYEAQ. This CDR3 has 15 residues. The CDR3, as DNA: TGTGCCAGCAGCTTATCGGGCCCCCTCGGCTACGAGCAGTACTTC. This encodes CASSLSGPLGYEQYF. Supplemented by reference TRBV7-6 and TRBJ2-7, the full variable domain reads GAGVSQSPRYKVTKRGQDVALRCDPISGHVSLYWYRQALGQGPEFLTYFNYEAQQDKSGLPNDRFSAERPEGSISTLTIQRTEQRDSAMYRCASSLSGPLGYEQYFGPGTRLTVT.

This clonotype has only a few counts. Because the library targeted alpha chains, this beta chain is an off-target read whose size means little. As DNA, the CDR3 is TGTGCCAGCAGTTTGGTTTATGAGGGTCAGCCCCAGCATTTT. Its protein is CASSLVYEGQPQHF. This chain uses TRBV12-3 or TRBV12-4 with TRBJ1-5, with D unclear. V gave up 3 bases and J gave up 6 bases, with 12 bases separating them. This CDR3 is 14 amino acids long.

By frequency in the sample, this clonotype is medium-sized (0.01 to 0.1%). The size of this beta chain means little, since it is a stray read in a library made for alpha chains. The chain employs TRBV6-5 and TRBJ2-7; 8 nucleotides line up with TRBD1. Per the germline V gene, CDR1 is MNHEY and CDR2 is SVGAGI. The junction had 5 bases not matched to a gene; V was cut back by 5 bases and J by 2 bases. The CDR3 covers 14 residues. Here the CDR3 DNA reads TGTGCCAGCAGTCCGGACAGGGTTGCCTACGAGCAGTACTTC. Translated: CASSPDRVAYEQYF.

By sample fraction, this clonotype is medium-sized. This beta chain is an off-target read within a library intended for alpha chains, so its frequency means little. The J gene is TRBJ2-3, the V gene TRBV9; possibly TRBD1 or TRBD2 for D (5 bases each). The CDR3 is made up of 13 amino acids. Trimming shortened V by 0 bases and J by 10 bases, and 12 bases separated the two germline ends. Per the germline V gene, CDR1 is SGDLS and CDR2 is YYNGEE. The CDR3 is CASSVAEGWSQYF. The CDR3 nucleotides read TGTGCCAGCAGCGTAGCTGAGGGGTGGTCGCAGTATTTT.

The sample holds many counts of this clonotype. Because this beta chain is a stray read in a library intended to capture alpha chains, its abundance should not be given much weight. V usage is TRBV12-3 or TRBV12-4 and J usage is TRBJ2-5; 8 positions agree with TRBD2. Trimming removed 6 bases from V and 4 bases from J; junction bases left unmatched: 7. The CDR3 sequence is 14 residues long. This chain's CDR3 is CASSQGLARETQYF. CDR3 in DNA: TGTGCCAGCAGCCAAGGACTAGCCCGAGAGACCCAGTACTTC.

This clonotype was seen a few times. Being off target in a library aimed at alpha chains, this beta chain has a size of little meaning. The V call is TRBV5-1, the J call TRBJ1-1; D is uncertain. The CDR3 has 14 amino acids. The germline V gene encodes CDR1 SGHRS and CDR2 YFSETQ. V was pared by 1 base and J by 3 bases, with 10 bases between. CDR3 loop: CASSLNGEDTEAFF. In DNA form, the CDR3 reads TGCGCCAGCAGCTTGAACGGGGAGGACACTGAAGCTTTCTTT.

This clonotype is categorized as medium-sized (0.01 to 0.1%). As an off-target read in a library built for alpha chains, this beta chain has a frequency of little significance. The chain employs TRBV7-3 and TRBJ2-1, with 11 bases matching TRBD2. Germline V CDR1 and CDR2: SGHTA, FQGTGA. This CDR3 contains 13 residues. V lost 4 bases to trimming and J lost 7 bases; unmatched junction nucleotides: 0. CDR3: CASSSSGGNEQFF. The DNA for the CDR3 is TGTGCCAGCAGCTCTAGCGGGGGGAATGAGCAGTTCTTC.

By share of the sample, this clonotype is medium-sized. For a library built for alpha chains, this beta chain is a stray read; little rests on its size. This sequence joins TRBV27 and TRBJ2-7, with 12 bases lining up with TRBD2. Germline V gene sequence: CDR1 MNHEY, CDR2 SMNVEV (reference sequence). CDR3 size: 16 residues. J was trimmed by 5 bases and V by 5 bases; bases with no gene match: 10. The CDR3 sequence is CASSPLAGGLAHEQYF. DNA of the CDR3: TGTGCCAGCAGTCCCCTAGCGGGAGGGCTAGCCCACGAGCAGTACTTC.

This clonotype rates as medium-sized. Because this beta chain is a stray read in a library intended to capture alpha chains, its abundance should not be given much weight. J is TRBJ2-1 and V is TRBV7-2, with 10 bases aligning to TRBD2. Germline lookup yields CDR1 SGHTA and CDR2 FQGNSA. Trimming took 3 bases from V and 10 from J; bases not matched to a gene: 9. There are 15 residues in the CDR3. The CDR3: CASSLSGLAGVEQFF. The CDR3 DNA is TGTGCCAGCAGCTTGTCCGGGCTAGCGGGAGTCGAGCAGTTCTTC.

This clonotype is classed as medium-sized (0.01 to 0.1%). The library was built for alpha chains, so this beta chain is an off-target read and its size means little. This chain connects TRBV5-6 to TRBJ2-3; weak D call: TRBD2 (5 bases). The CDR3 totals 17 residues. Germline CDR1 and CDR2: SGHDT and YYEEEE. The V end lost 1 base, the J end lost 0 bases, and 15 bases lay between the germline ends. Here the CDR3 DNA reads TGTGCCAGCAGCTTGATCCTAGCCATATCTAGCACAGATACGCAGTATTTT. Its translation: CASSLILAISSTDTQYF.

The table lists this clonotype with many counts. The size of this beta chain means little, since it is a stray read in a library made for alpha chains. The chain recombines TRBV7-2 with TRBJ2-6, with D unresolved. CDR3 length: 18 residues. V was shortened by 4 bases and J by 0 bases, with 16 bases between the two germline ends. CDR1 and CDR2 (germline): SGHTA, FQGNSA. This chain's CDR3 is CASSSRTGTSSGANVLTF. In nucleotides, the CDR3 is TGTGCCAGCAGCTCCCGTACCGGTACCAGCTCTGGGGCCAACGTCCTGACTTTC.

This clonotype was seen repeatedly, ten times or more. Since it is a stray read in a library aimed at alpha chains, this beta chain has a size that is not meaningful. The chain has TRBV5-1 and TRBJ2-5; 13 bases map to TRBD2. CDR1 is SGHRS and CDR2 is YFSETQ in the germline V gene. The junction had 12 bases not matched to a gene; V was cut back by 4 bases and J by 0 bases. CDR3 length: 19 amino acids. The CDR3 protein is CASSRKGTSGTVYQETQYF. CDR3 in DNA: TGCGCCAGCAGCCGAAAGGGGACTAGCGGGACCGTTTACCAAGAGACCCAGTACTTC.

This clonotype is judged medium-sized. For a library built for alpha chains, this beta chain is a stray read; little rests on its size. The chain couples TRBV7-9 to TRBJ2-7; 9 nucleotides line up with TRBD2. The V and J ends lost 5 bases and 7 bases, in that order; junction bases with no gene match: 12. From germline, CDR1 is SEHNR and CDR2 FQNEAQ (reference sequence). The CDR3 totals 15 residues. CDR3 loop: CASSPTAGGPKEQYF. CDR3 sequence (DNA): TGTGCCAGCAGCCCCACGGCGGGAGGGCCGAAAGAGCAGTACTTC.

In its sample, this clonotype is medium-sized. In a library made to pick up alpha chains, this beta chain is a stray read with a size that means little. The V gene is TRBV6-5, the J gene TRBJ1-6, with unresolved D. Germline V lookup: CDR1 MNHEY, CDR2 SVGAGI. V dropped 3 bases and J dropped 14 bases, with 20 bases sitting between them. The CDR3 is 15 residues long. Written as DNA, the CDR3 is TGTGCCAGCAGTTATTCCGGTAACGGAGGCTGGGCCCTCCACTTT. This encodes CASSYSGNGGWALHF.

This clonotype rates as medium-sized. This beta chain is a stray read from a library made for alpha chains; its abundance is not meaningful. The chain employs TRBV14 and TRBJ1-4; 7 bases are a match to TRBD1. CDR1 and CDR2 from the germline V gene are SGHDN and FVKESK. The CDR3 is made up of 16 amino acids. Losses at the gene ends were 5 bases for V and 5 bases for J; bases not matched to a gene: 11. CDR3 bases: TGTGCCAGCAGCGCTTTCGGTCAGGGGGGAAATGAAAAACTGTTTTTT. Protein: CASSAFGQGGNEKLFF.

In this sample, this clonotype is medium-sized. For a library built for alpha chains, this beta chain is a stray read; little rests on its size. This sequence joins TRBV5-1 and TRBJ1-2; no firm D call. Germline CDR1 and CDR2: SGHRS and YFSETQ. The CDR3 is 13 amino acids. Trimming removed 2 bases from V and 5 bases from J, with 10 bases in between. The CDR3 reads CASSFQPDYGYTF. CDR3 nucleotides: TGCGCCAGCAGCTTCCAGCCGGATTATGGCTACACCTTC. Looking up the rest from reference TRBV5-1 and TRBJ1-2 gives the full variable domain: KAGVTQTPRYLIKTRGQQVTLSCSPISGHRSVSWYQQTPGQGLQFLFEYFSETQRNKGNFPGRFSGRQFSNSRSEMNVSTLELGDSALYLCASSFQPDYGYTFGSGTRLTVV.

This clonotype is classed as medium-sized. Since it is a stray read in a library aimed at alpha chains, this beta chain has a size that is not meaningful. V is TRBV10-3 and J is TRBJ2-1; 7 nucleotides align to TRBD1. V was pared by 11 bases and J by 2 bases, with 6 bases of the junction left unmatched. The CDR3 contains 13 residues. Germline CDR1 and CDR2: ENHRY and SYGVKD. CDR3 sequence: CAAQQGPYNEQFF. In nucleotides, the CDR3 is TGTGCCGCCCAACAGGGGCCCTACAATGAGCAGTTCTTC.

This clonotype was detected many times. The size of this beta chain means little, since it is a stray read in a library made for alpha chains. The V gene is TRBV5-1, the J gene TRBJ1-2; 9 bases line up with TRBD1. The length of the CDR3 is 14 residues. J gave up 6 bases and V 2 bases, and 5 bases lay outside the gene matches. Germline CDR1 and CDR2: SGHRS and YFSETQ. CDR3 in amino acids: CASSLNRGQDGYTF. CDR3 sequence (DNA): TGCGCCAGCAGCTTAAACAGGGGGCAAGATGGCTACACCTTC.

This clonotype was detected many times. This beta chain is an off-target read within a library intended for alpha chains, so its frequency means little. CDR3 nucleotide sequence: TGTGCCATCAAGGGGGTCTACGAGCAGTACTTC. It specifies CAIKGVYEQYF. The rearrangement joins TRBV10-3 to TRBJ2-7; tentatively, D is TRBD1 (6 bases). Germline V gene sequence: CDR1 ENHRY, CDR2 SYGVKD. CDR3 length: 11 residues. V was pared by 7 bases and J by 3 bases, with 7 bases between.